This T cell receptor beta chain was sequenced in a study of beta chain features in type 1 diabetes. Broader study findings: Cells expressing TCR highly could be over-represented by cDNA sequencing. Type 1 diabetes patients had moderately but significantly shorter TCRB CDR3s in all four CD4+ subsets.

As every portion of the isolated RNA was reverse transcribed, the sequencing read expressed TCRB transcripts. Clones were read by immunoSEQ multiplex PCR, and TCRdb kept only the in-frame ones, dropping some. The sample has 350,000 to 450,000 clones; roughly an eighth are singletons. This clone has more than one count but fewer than ten. The antigen remains undetermined. This CDR3 has 16 amino acids. After removal of 0 bases from V and 2 bases from J, the junction contained 5 bases not matched to a gene. From germline, CDR1 is LGHNA and CDR2 YNFKEQ. Sorted populations were all over 98% pure. What was sequenced was naive CD4+ T cells from blood. The receptor was isolated from a woman aged 18-30 years with type 1 diabetes. The gene calls are TRBV4-2 and TRBJ2-7; 9 nucleotides align to TRBD1. The CDR3 is CASSQEGDRAAYEQYF. CDR3 DNA sequence: TGTGCCAGCAGCCAAGAGGGGGACAGGGCTGCCTACGAGCAGTACTTC.